The 17 T cell receptor beta chains below all came from one sample that was sequenced in a study of technical replicates of blood from several donors. Clones were read by immunoSEQ multiplex PCR, and TCRdb kept only the in-frame ones, dropping some. The repertoire holds approximately 52,000 clones, with around nine tenths as singletons. The sample taken for sequencing was PBMCs. The receptor source for this set is a human donor in good health. Some clones in this sample may be carry-over from other donors' samples.

The chain joins TRBV29-1 to TRBJ1-1, with D perhaps TRBD1 (5 bases). The V gene lost 4 bases and the J gene lost 4 bases, with 13 bases spanning the gap. Germline CDR1 is SQVTM and CDR2 is ANQGSEA. This CDR3 contains 13 residues. CDR3 protein: CSVAETGGTEAFF. CDR3 coding DNA: TGCAGCGTTGCCGAGACCGGGGGCACTGAAGCTTTCTTT.

This rearrangement joins TRBV5-6 to TRBJ1-2, with a tentative D call TRBD1 (5 bases). Germline CDR1 is SGHDT and CDR2 is YYEEEE. V was trimmed by 1 base and J by 8 bases, leaving 24 bases between them. This CDR3 has 17 residues. This CDR3 reads CASSLNSGGRGVGGYTF. Here the CDR3 DNA reads TGTGCCAGCAGCTTGAACTCGGGCGGTCGGGGGGTAGGAGGCTACACCTTC.

This rearrangement joins TRBV14 to TRBJ2-3, with D unresolved. The CDR3 is made up of 16 amino acids. Germline V lookup: CDR1 SGHDN, CDR2 FVKESK. V lost 5 bases and J lost 0, with 15 bases in between. CDR3 loop: CASSYRRLTSTDTQYF. In DNA form, the CDR3 reads TGTGCCAGCAGCTACCGCCGGTTAACTAGCACAGATACGCAGTATTTT. Complete variable domain (other parts from reference TRBV14 and TRBJ2-3): EAGVTQFPSHSVIEKGQTVTLRCDPISGHDNLYWYRRVMGKEIKFLLHFVKESKQDESGMPNNRFLAERTGGTYSTLKVQPAELEDSGVYFCASSYRRLTSTDTQYFGPGTRLTVL.

This clone was seen just once. The chain carries TRBV5-4 and TRBJ1-1; D call uncertain. Germline V gene sequence: CDR1 SGHNT, CDR2 YYREEE (reference sequence). This CDR3 region has 12 residues. V was trimmed by 4 bases and J by 7 bases, leaving 11 bases between them. The CDR3 is CASSVQTDEAFF. The CDR3 DNA reads as TGTGCCAGCAGCGTACAGACGGATGAAGCTTTCTTT.

This clone was picked up one time. The genes are TRBV29-1 and TRBJ1-5, with a tentative D call TRBD1 (5 bases). CDR3 length: 15 residues. Deletions cut 4 bases from V and 0 bases from J, with 13 bases between. CDR1 and CDR2 (germline): SQVTM, ANQGSEA. The CDR3 sequence: CSVALTTDSNQPQHF. DNA for the CDR3: TGCAGCGTTGCTTTGACGACAGATAGCAATCAGCCCCAGCATTTT.

The V and J genes are TRBV7-2 and TRBJ2-5; 7 bases fit TRBD2. This CDR3 is 12 amino acids long. The germline gives CDR1 SGHTA, CDR2 FQGNSA. The V gene end was trimmed by 8 bases and the J gene end by 1 base; junction bases not matched to a gene: 1. CDR3 protein: CASGGGQETQYF. The DNA for the CDR3 is TGTGCCAGCGGCGGGGGCCAAGAGACCCAGTACTTC.

This clone was observed a handful of times. The CDR3 coding sequence is TGTGCCAGCAGTAACCACGGACAGGGAAGAAACACCATATATTTT. This translates into CASSNHGQGRNTIYF. The V gene is TRBV25-1, the J gene TRBJ1-3; 8 bases match TRBD1. CDR3 length: 15 amino acids. CDR1 MGHDK and CDR2 SYGVNS come from the germline V gene. Trimming took 5 bases from V and 5 from J; bases not matched to a gene: 8.

V is TRBV6-5 and J is TRBJ1-1, with D tentatively TRBD1 (6 bases). Germline V gene data show CDR1 as MNHEY and CDR2 as SVGAGI. The CDR3 has 15 amino acids. V lost 2 bases to trimming and J lost 3 bases, with 13 bases between them. The CDR3 region is CASSYGLSGDTEAFF. CDR3 nucleotide sequence: TGTGCCAGCAGTTACGGGCTATCAGGGGACACTGAAGCTTTCTTT.

This CDR3 reads CASTRGVETQYF. The CDR3 DNA reads as TGTGCCAGCACCCGGGGGGTCGAGACCCAGTACTTC. V and J are TRBV7-9 and TRBJ2-5, with 7 nucleotides matching TRBD2. The CDR3 extends over 12 amino acids. CDR1 and CDR2 (germline): SEHNR, FQNEAQ (reference sequence). Trimming at V came to 7 bases and at J to 5 bases, leaving 4 bases not matched to a gene.

The chain uses TRBV7-8 and TRBJ2-5, with 8 bases fitting TRBD2. Germline-derived CDR1 and CDR2 are SGHVS and FQNEAQ. Germline trimming cut 5 bases from V and 2 bases from J; bases unmatched to any gene: 16. The CDR3 is 18 amino acids. The CDR3 protein is CASSPGLASERLQETQYF. The CDR3 coding sequence is TGTGCCAGCAGCCCAGGACTAGCCTCGGAGAGGTTACAAGAGACCCAGTACTTC.

This clone was counted between two and nine times. This chain connects TRBV7-9 to TRBJ1-1; unclear D gene. Germline CDR1 SEHNR, CDR2 FQNEAQ (reference sequence). V shed 2 bases and J shed 2 bases, with 9 bases lying between them. CDR3 size: 14 residues. The CDR3 DNA follows: TGTGCCAGCAGCTTATCCTCGGTTAACACTGAAGCTTTCTTT. This gives the protein CASSLSSVNTEAFF.

This rearrangement joins TRBV9 to TRBJ1-1, with D unclear. V was pared by 4 bases and J by 6 bases, with 16 bases between. The CDR3 has 14 residues. CDR1 and CDR2 from the germline V gene are SGDLS and YYNGEE. Here the CDR3 DNA reads TGTGCCAGCAGCTTGGGCCCTTTAATCGCTGAAGCTTTCTTT. It translates to CASSLGPLIAEAFF.

This chain uses TRBV6-6 with TRBJ2-7, with D possibly TRBD1 on 5 matching bases. CDR3 size: 13 residues. Germline V gene sequence: CDR1 MNHNY, CDR2 SVGAGI (reference sequence). V lost 0 bases and J lost 7, with 10 bases in between. For the CDR3, the DNA is TGTGCCAGCAGTTACTCGACAGCGCGGGAGCAGTACTTC. It encodes CASSYSTAREQYF.

V and J are TRBV2 and TRBJ1-5; 9 bases line up with TRBD1. CDR1 SNHLY and CDR2 FYNNEI come from the germline V gene. The CDR3 consists of 14 residues. V was clipped by 8 bases and J by 3 bases; unmatched bases: 5. CDR3 sequence reads: CASGRDRDNQPQHF. The CDR3 DNA is TGTGCCAGCGGGAGGGACAGGGACAATCAGCCCCAGCATTTT. The full variable domain, completed using reference TRBV2 and TRBJ1-5, is EPEVTQTPSHQVTQMGQEVILRCVPISNHLYFYWYRQILGQKVEFLVSFYNNEISEKSEIFDDQFSVERPDGSNFTLKIRSTKLEDSAMYFCASGRDRDNQPQHFGDGTRLSIL.

The rearrangement links TRBV7-2 to TRBJ2-1, with unresolved D. The V end lost 0 bases, the J end lost 6 bases, and 9 bases lay between the germline ends. This CDR3 spans 14 amino acids. CDR1 is SGHTA, CDR2 FQGNSA, per germline. CDR3 protein: CASSLAASINEQFF. The DNA of the CDR3 is TGTGCCAGCAGCTTAGCCGCTAGTATCAATGAGCAGTTCTTC.

This sequence joins TRBV7-9 and TRBJ2-2, with D possibly matching TRBD2 (6 bases). There are 17 residues in the CDR3. Germline V gene data show CDR1 as SEHNR and CDR2 as FQNEAQ (reference sequence). The V gene lost 6 bases and the J gene lost 4 bases, with 21 bases spanning the gap. In DNA, the CDR3 is TGTGCCAGCAGGTCCAATTGGAGGGGAAGGCTCACCGGGGAGCTGTTTTTT. It codes for CASRSNWRGRLTGELFF. Looking up the rest from reference TRBV7-9 and TRBJ2-2 gives the full variable domain: DTGVSQNPRHKITKRGQNVTFRCDPISEHNRLYWYRQTLGQGPEFLTYFQNEAQLEKSRLLSDRFSAERPKGSFSTLEIQRTEQGDSAMYLCASRSNWRGRLTGELFFGEGSRLTVL.

The chain has TRBV2 and TRBJ2-2; 12 positions match TRBD2. Germline values: CDR1 SNHLY, CDR2 FYNNEI. V trimming: 6 bases; J trimming: 7 bases; junction bases outside the gene matches: 3. CDR3 length: 14 residues. The CDR3 spells CASRGLAGVGELFF. The CDR3 region has the DNA TGTGCCAGCAGGGGACTAGCGGGCGTCGGGGAGCTGTTTTTT.